This T cell receptor beta chain originates from a study of cytomegalovirus exposure and HLA in healthy donors. Study-level findings and limits: CMV serostatus stood as the only immune exposure information on hand. The Asian-associated ancestry cluster reportedly had fewer N-insertions than the roughly 700-donor mean in a later analysis. An analysis done earlier found most TCR beta V segments productive about 87% or about 30% of the time. Later analysis revealed greater clonal expansion in HLA-associated TCR beta chains than in equally common others.

Vbeta (60) and Jbeta (13) primers were used in the PCR. The repertoire was sequenced with immunoSEQ multiplex PCR; TCRdb's copy has only in-frame clones and lacks some. The sample carries 170,000 or so clones, about four fifths recorded once. For this clone: What it binds is unknown.

Trimming took off 6 bases at V and 4 bases at J, with 15 bases between the two ends. Germline CDR1 is MNHEY and CDR2 is SVGAGI. The CDR3 sequence is 15 residues long. The sequence was collected from a woman aged 50 to 65 in good health and CMV-seropositive. What was sequenced was PBMCs. The chain joins TRBV6-5 to TRBJ2-2; D perhaps matches TRBD2 (5 bases). The CDR3 spells CASRVQVAGTGELFF. CDR3 DNA sequence: TGTGCCAGCAGAGTCCAGGTGGCGGGCACCGGGGAGCTGTTTTTT.